The next 28 T cell receptor beta chains were all read from a single sample in a study of T cells after posttransplantation cyclophosphamide. This table comes from immunoSEQ multiplex PCR, and its TCRdb copy is limited to in-frame clones, with some not included. The sample presents roughly 14,000 clones, none singletons. Cyclophosphamide on days +3 and +4 followed busulfan-fludarabine conditioning and a marrow graft. This material consisted of PBMCs, taken 1,000 to 1,200 days after allogeneic stem cell transplant with posttransplant cyclophosphamide. Receptor source: a female patient in her 40s who received an allogeneic stem cell transplant from a related donor, was CMV-positive, and had no GVHD. The graft donor may be the source of some T cells.

This clone has only a few counts. This rearrangement joins TRBV27 to TRBJ2-5; D is possibly TRBD1 (6 bases). The DNA end lines up better with TRBJ2-7; the J call may be wrong. The CDR3 spans 15 residues. Per germline, CDR1 MNHEY and CDR2 SMNVEV (reference sequence). Here the CDR3 reads CASSVSTGTTYEQYF. The CDR3 nucleotides are TGTGCCAGCAGCGTCTCGACAGGCACCACCTACGAGCAGTACTTC.

This clone was seen repeatedly, ten times or more. The chain recombines TRBV19 with TRBJ1-5, with D maybe TRBD1 (6 bases). CDR1 is LNHDA, CDR2 SQIVND, per germline (reference sequence). The V gene lost 11 bases and the J gene lost 7 bases, with 15 bases spanning the gap. CDR3 length: 12 amino acids. The DNA of the CDR3 is TGTGCCGGCGGACAGTTCGGGCAGCCCCAGCATTTT. Protein: CAGGQFGQPQHF.

This clone was found many times. The V and J genes are TRBV2 and TRBJ2-2; D remains ambiguous. The CDR3 has 14 amino acids. Germline CDR1 is SNHLY and CDR2 is FYNNEI. V lost 4 bases and J lost 4, with 10 bases in between. CDR3 coding DNA: TGTGCCAGCAGTGTGAGGCAGCCCACCGGGGAGCTGTTTTTT. This encodes CASSVRQPTGELFF. The full variable domain, in which reference TRBV2 and TRBJ2-2 provide the parts outside the CDR3, is EPEVTQTPSHQVTQMGQEVILRCVPISNHLYFYWYRQILGQKVEFLVSFYNNEISEKSEIFDDQFSVERPDGSNFTLKIRSTKLEDSAMYFCASSVRQPTGELFFGEGSRLTVL.

The V and J genes are TRBV6-7 and TRBJ2-2, with D possibly being TRBD1 (5 bases). TRBV6-7 is reported as an ORF; its role is uncertain. The V and J ends lost 0 bases and 1 base respectively, with 9 bases between them. The CDR3 is made up of 16 amino acids. The CDR3, as DNA: TGTGCCAGCAGTTACTCGCGCGACAGGAACACCGGGGAGCTGTTTTTT. It yields the protein CASSYSRDRNTGELFF.

This clone appeared many times. The chain recombines TRBV7-9 with TRBJ1-4, with 12 positions matching TRBD1. The CDR3 is 15 residues long. Trimming took 1 base from V and 9 from J; bases not matched to a gene: 3. The germline CDR1 and CDR2 sequences are SEHNR and FQNEAQ (reference sequence). The CDR3: CASSLGDRGRQKLFF. The CDR3 DNA reads as TGTGCCAGCAGCTTAGGGGACAGGGGGCGTCAAAAACTGTTTTTT.

This clone occurred a few times. The rearrangement joins TRBV6-5 to TRBJ1-1, with D tentatively TRBD1 (6 bases). Trimming took off 7 bases at V and 4 bases at J, with 19 bases between the two ends. CDR3 size: 15 residues. CDR1 is MNHEY, CDR2 SVGAGI, per germline. CDR3 loop: CASIYSGGGGTEAFF. DNA for the CDR3: TGTGCCAGCATCTACTCCGGTGGGGGCGGCACTGAAGCTTTCTTT.

At least ten counts were recorded for this clone. The V gene is TRBV7-9, the J gene TRBJ1-5; D ambiguous. Trimming cost V 4 bases and J 8 bases, with 6 bases left between them. This CDR3 has 11 amino acids. CDR1 is SEHNR, CDR2 FQNEAQ, per germline (reference sequence). The CDR3: CASSSGEPQHF. CDR3 nucleotide sequence: TGTGCCAGCAGCTCCGGGGAGCCCCAGCATTTT.

This clone was recorded at least ten times. The chain has TRBV5-1 and TRBJ1-2; 7 nucleotides agree with TRBD1. The CDR3 totals 16 residues. CDR1 is SGHRS and CDR2 is YFSETQ in the germline V gene. The trim removed 5 bases at V and 7 bases at J, leaving 17 bases unmatched. The CDR3 sequence is CASRPVGQSGRGGYTF. The CDR3 DNA follows: TGCGCCAGCAGACCCGTGGGACAGAGTGGTAGGGGTGGCTACACCTTC.

This clone was seen more than once but under ten times. The same CDR3 is also encoded by other DNA sequences in this sample. V and J are TRBV9 and TRBJ2-7; D is uncertain. The CDR3 is 15 residues long. Germline CDR1 and CDR2: SGDLS and YYNGEE. V was trimmed by 8 bases and J by 4 bases, leaving 22 bases between them. CDR3 sequence (DNA): TGTGCCAGTATCTTCAAACAGAAGACGGCATACGAGCAGTACTTC. Residues: CASIFKQKTAYEQYF.

In its sample, this clone was seen many times. This chain uses TRBV27 with TRBJ1-6; tentative D call: TRBD1 (5 bases). Germline lookup yields CDR1 MNHEY and CDR2 SMNVEV (reference sequence). V shed 2 bases and J shed 7 bases, with 9 bases lying between them. The CDR3 totals 14 residues. The CDR3 sequence is CASSLGAGNSPLHF. CDR3 sequence (DNA): TGTGCCAGCAGTTTAGGGGCAGGAAATTCACCCCTCCACTTT.

This clone was counted ten times or more. This chain connects TRBV10-1 to TRBJ2-3; 9 bases are shared with TRBD2. The V and J ends lost 3 bases and 2 bases, in that order; junction bases with no gene match: 6. The CDR3 spans 16 residues. The germline V gene has CDR1 WNHNN and CDR2 SYGVQD (reference sequence). CDR3: CASSDSSGDLTDTQYF. The CDR3 DNA sequence: TGCGCCAGCAGTGATTCTAGCGGGGATCTCACAGATACGCAGTATTTT.

This clone has a count of ten or more. The chain links TRBV2 to TRBJ2-2; D ambiguous. Trimming pared 6 bases from V and 4 bases from J, leaving 9 bases between. CDR1 and CDR2 from the germline V gene are SNHLY and FYNNEI. The CDR3 covers 13 residues. CDR3 protein: CASSPRSTGELFF. The CDR3 nucleotides read TGTGCCAGCAGCCCGCGATCCACCGGGGAGCTGTTTTTT.

The genes are TRBV4-3 and TRBJ2-2; D ambiguous. The CDR3 runs 13 residues. The V gene's germline CDR1 is LGHNA and CDR2 YSLEER. Trimming removed 8 bases at V and 3 bases at J, with 10 bases between. The CDR3 here is CASRGRDTGELFF. The CDR3, as DNA: TGCGCCAGCCGCGGTCGGGACACCGGGGAGCTGTTTTTT.

This clone has a count of ten or more. The chain combines TRBV11-3 with TRBJ2-2, with a tentative D call TRBD1 (5 bases). The CDR3 sequence is 14 residues long. CDR1 is SGHNT and CDR2 is YENEEA in the germline V gene. The V gene lost 4 bases and the J gene lost 4 bases, with 10 bases spanning the gap. CDR3 loop: CASSSSRGTGELFF. CDR3 nucleotides: TGTGCCAGCAGCTCCTCAAGGGGCACCGGGGAGCTGTTTTTT.

This clone turned up a few times. This sequence joins TRBV6-5 and TRBJ1-1, with D perhaps TRBD1 (6 bases). This CDR3 has 13 residues. Between the trimmed V and J ends, which lost 5 bases and 4 bases, there was a span of 11 bases. The germline gives CDR1 MNHEY, CDR2 SVGAGI. The CDR3 protein is CASSETGFTEAFF. In DNA form, the CDR3 reads TGTGCCAGCAGTGAAACAGGGTTCACTGAAGCTTTCTTT.

This clone was observed at least ten times. The genes are TRBV4-1 and TRBJ2-1; the D gene is possibly TRBD1 (6 bases). V lost 4 bases and J lost 6, with 25 bases in between. The CDR3 spans 18 residues. CDR1 is MGHRA and CDR2 is YSYEKL in the germline V gene. CDR3 region: CASSRSRDTGFSVNEQFF. The CDR3 nucleotides read TGCGCCAGCAGCCGTAGCCGGGACACCGGGTTTAGTGTCAATGAGCAGTTCTTC.

This clone has a count of ten or more. The chain recombines TRBV6-4 with TRBJ2-7, with TRBD2 matching over 13 bases. CDR1 is MRHNA and CDR2 is SNTAGT in the germline V gene. The CDR3 is 15 residues long. The V gene end was trimmed by 6 bases and the J gene end by 1 base; junction bases not matched to a gene: 3. CDR3 in amino acids: CASSQLAGGSYEQYF. CDR3 sequence (DNA): TGTGCCAGCAGCCAACTAGCGGGGGGGTCCTACGAGCAGTACTTC.

J is TRBJ1-5 and V is TRBV5-1, with D perhaps matching TRBD1 (6 bases). The length of the CDR3 is 14 residues. V lost 4 bases to trimming and J lost 5 bases, with 13 bases between them. Looked up from germline, CDR1 is SGHRS and CDR2 is YFSETQ. DNA of the CDR3: TGCGCCAGCAGCCGGGGGGGCGCAGATCAGCCCCAGCATTTT. Translated: CASSRGGADQPQHF.

In its sample, this clone was seen many times. The CDR3 DNA sequence: TGTGCCAGCACCCCAGGAGGAAATAACTATGGCTACACCTTC. This sequence encodes CASTPGGNNYGYTF. J is TRBJ1-2 and V is TRBV6-5; D is uncertain. Germline V CDR1 and CDR2: MNHEY, SVGAGI. Trimming shortened V by 7 bases and J by 1 base, and 13 bases separated the two germline ends. The CDR3 has 14 amino acids.

The table lists this clone with many counts. The chain is built from TRBV7-9 and TRBJ2-5; D ambiguous. V lost 1 base and J lost 2, with 5 bases in between. From germline, CDR1 is SEHNR and CDR2 FQNEAQ (reference sequence). This CDR3 has 13 amino acids. CDR3 sequence: CASSLVLQETQYF. The CDR3 bases are TGTGCCAGCAGCTTAGTGTTACAAGAGACCCAGTACTTC.

This clone was seen ten or more times. The CDR3: CASSPVAGGNTIYF. DNA of the CDR3: TGTGCCAGCAGCCCTGTCGCAGGTGGAAACACCATATATTTT. The J gene is TRBJ1-3, the V gene TRBV11-2; D call uncertain. Germline assignment: CDR1 SGHAT and CDR2 FQNNGV. The CDR3 runs to 14 residues. Trimming pared 5 bases from V and 3 bases from J, leaving 11 bases between. Variable domain in full (rest from reference TRBV11-2 and TRBJ1-3): EAGVAQSPRYKIIEKRQSVAFWCNPISGHATLYWYQQILGQGPKLLIQFQNNGVVDDSQLPKDRFSAERLKGVDSTLKIQPAKLEDSAVYLCASSPVAGGNTIYFGEGSWLTVV.

This clone showed up many times. The chain uses TRBV5-5 and TRBJ1-5; TRBD1 matches at 12 bases. Trimming took 4 bases from V and 6 from J; bases not matched to a gene: 5. CDR1 and CDR2 from the germline V gene are SGHKS and YYEKEE (reference sequence). CDR3 size: 15 residues. CDR3 nucleotides: TGTGCCAGCAGCCTCCGGGACAGGGGGCTTCAGCCCCAGCATTTT. Amino acids: CASSLRDRGLQPQHF.

The table lists this clone with many counts. This chain connects TRBV11-3 to TRBJ2-2, with a weak D call TRBD2 (6 bases). The CDR3 loop spans 15 amino acids. CDR1 and CDR2 from the germline V gene are SGHNT and YENEEA. V was clipped by 5 bases and J by 6 bases, with 16 bases between them. Here the CDR3 DNA reads TGTGCCAGCAGCCCCCCGGGACTTAGCTCCGGGGAGCTGTTTTTT. Protein: CASSPPGLSSGELFF.

This clone appeared many times. This sequence joins TRBV6-6 and TRBJ2-7; 9 bases match TRBD1. Germline V lookup: CDR1 MNHNY, CDR2 SVGAGI (reference sequence). V shed 3 bases and J 6 bases; nucleotides not matched to a gene: 12. This CDR3 comprises 16 residues. Written as DNA, the CDR3 is TGTGCCAGCAGTTATGCACCGGGACAGGGCGCAGGCGAGCAGTACTTC. It encodes CASSYAPGQGAGEQYF.

This clone appeared many times. V usage is TRBV14 and J usage is TRBJ1-1; 10 bases line up with TRBD1. The CDR3 is 15 amino acids. Unmatched junction bases numbered 6, after V lost 4 bases and J lost 4 bases. In germline, CDR1 is SGHDN, CDR2 FVKESK. CDR3 sequence: CASSLGQGVVTEAFF. The CDR3 DNA is TGTGCCAGCAGCCTCGGACAGGGGGTAGTCACTGAAGCTTTCTTT.

This clone was recorded many times. The genes are TRBV11-2 and TRBJ1-6; 8 bases align to TRBD1. Germline CDR1 SGHAT, CDR2 FQNNGV. CDR3 length equals 16 residues. After removal of 6 bases from V and 4 bases from J, the junction contained 8 bases not matched to a gene. This CDR3 reads CASSPGQATYNSPLHF. The CDR3 region has the DNA TGTGCCAGCAGTCCGGGACAGGCGACTTATAATTCACCCCTCCACTTT.

Ten or more counts support this clone. The chain links TRBV5-1 to TRBJ2-1; a possible D gene is TRBD2 (6 bases). V dropped 0 bases and J dropped 9 bases, with 16 bases sitting between them. The CDR3 has 15 amino acids. CDR1 SGHRS and CDR2 YFSETQ come from the germline V gene. CDR3 coding DNA: TGCGCCAGCAGCTTGGGCCGCGGGGCGCCCCTTGAGCAGTTCTTC. Amino acid sequence: CASSLGRGAPLEQFF.

This clone was counted between two and nine times. CDR3 sequence (DNA): TGTGCCAGCAGCTCCCGCTCAACAGGGTGGGCTTTCTTT. It yields the protein CASSSRSTGWAFF. The rearrangement links TRBV7-6 to TRBJ1-1; a possible D gene is TRBD1 (6 bases). The CDR3 extends over 13 amino acids. Germline CDR1 is SGHVS and CDR2 is FNYEAQ. V lost 4 bases and J lost 11, with 17 bases in between.